The T cell receptor (beta chain) under discussion was sequenced for a study of cytomegalovirus exposure and HLA in healthy donors. Study context: The approximately 120 validation repertoires matched the roughly 700 first-cohort repertoires in platform, a later analysis reported.

Profiling relied on immunoSEQ multiplex PCR, and the TCRdb table lists in-frame clones only, not all of them. The sample records about 190,000 clones, more than 80% being singletons. Trimming cost V 3 bases and J 4 bases; bases outside gene matches: 3. The CDR3 sequence is 14 residues long. Looked up from germline, CDR1 is SEHNR and CDR2 is FQNEAQ (reference sequence). The sequencing input was PBMCs. The chain employs TRBV7-9 and TRBJ2-5, with 9 positions matching TRBD1. This receptor was identified in a man aged 18 to 35 in good health and CMV-seropositive. The CDR3 nucleotides are TGTGCCAGCAGCTTCCCGGACAGGGGAGAGACCCAGTACTTC. Protein: CASSFPDRGETQYF.